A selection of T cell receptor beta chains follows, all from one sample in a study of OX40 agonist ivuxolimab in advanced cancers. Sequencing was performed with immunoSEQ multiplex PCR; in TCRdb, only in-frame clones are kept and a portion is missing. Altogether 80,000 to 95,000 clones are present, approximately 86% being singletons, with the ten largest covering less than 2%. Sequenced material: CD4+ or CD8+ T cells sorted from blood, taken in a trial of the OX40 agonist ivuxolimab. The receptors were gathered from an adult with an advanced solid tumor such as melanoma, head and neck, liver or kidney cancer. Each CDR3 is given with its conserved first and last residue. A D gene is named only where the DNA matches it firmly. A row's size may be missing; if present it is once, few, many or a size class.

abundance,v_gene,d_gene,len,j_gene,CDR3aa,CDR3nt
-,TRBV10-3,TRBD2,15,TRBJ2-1,CAISMGGGHYNEQFF,TGTGCCATCAGTATGGGCGGGGGGCACTACAATGAGCAGTTCTTC
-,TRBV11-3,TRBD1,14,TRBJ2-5,CASSLLGTGQTQYF,TGTGCCAGCAGCTTACTGGGGACAGGGCAGACCCAGTACTTC
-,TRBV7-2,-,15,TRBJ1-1,CASSYGGGGRTEAFF,TGTGCCAGCAGTTATGGCGGAGGAGGGAGGACTGAAGCTTTCTTT
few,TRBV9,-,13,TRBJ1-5,CASSVGSNQPQHF,TGTGCCAGCAGCGTAGGCAGCAATCAGCCCCAGCATTTT
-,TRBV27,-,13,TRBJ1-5,CASSLTLDQPQHF,TGTGCCAGCAGTTTAACGTTGGACCAGCCCCAGCATTTT
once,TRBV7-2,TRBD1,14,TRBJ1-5,CASSHRQGDQPQHF,TGTGCCAGCAGTCATCGACAGGGGGATCAGCCCCAGCATTTT
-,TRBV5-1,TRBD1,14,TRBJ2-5,CASSLGQGQETQYF,TGCGCCAGCAGCCTAGGACAGGGACAAGAGACCCAGTACTTC
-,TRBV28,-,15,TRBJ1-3,CASSKSGVSGNTIYF,TGTGCCAGCTCGAAATCAGGGGTTTCTGGAAACACCATATATTTT
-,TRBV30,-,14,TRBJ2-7,CAWSPLQDLKWEYF,TGTGCCTGGAGTCCACTCCAGGACCTTAAATGGGAGTACTTC
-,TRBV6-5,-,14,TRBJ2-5,CASRRQAPQETQYF,TGTGCCAGCAGACGACAGGCGCCCCAAGAGACCCAGTACTTC
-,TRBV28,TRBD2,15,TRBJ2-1,CASNSPQRGYNEQFF,TGTGCCAGCAACAGCCCTCAGCGGGGCTACAATGAGCAGTTCTTC
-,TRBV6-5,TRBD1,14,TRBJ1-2,CASSYLDRDYGYTF,TGTGCCAGCAGTTACTTGGACAGGGACTATGGCTACACCTTC
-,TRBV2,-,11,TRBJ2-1,CASSARGEQFF,TGTGCCAGCAGTGCCCGGGGTGAGCAGTTCTTC
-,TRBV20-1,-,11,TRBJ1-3,CSAKHGNTIYF,TGCAGTGCTAAACACGGAAACACCATATATTTT
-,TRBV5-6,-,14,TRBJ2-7,CASSLLGSYYEQYF,TGTGCCAGCAGCTTGCTCGGATCGTACTACGAGCAGTACTTC
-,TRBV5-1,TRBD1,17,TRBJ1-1,CASSGSGTGGSNTEAFF,TGCGCCAGCAGCGGTTCCGGGACAGGGGGCTCGAACACTGAAGCTTTCTTT
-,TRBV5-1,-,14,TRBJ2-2,CASRRSTGIGELFF,TGCGCCAGCAGACGATCAACAGGGATCGGGGAGCTGTTTTTT
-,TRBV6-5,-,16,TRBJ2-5,CASSYSGGVPKETQYF,TGTGCCAGCAGTTACTCTGGCGGGGTGCCTAAAGAGACCCAGTACTTC
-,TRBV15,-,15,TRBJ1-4,CATSRDGRTDEKLFF,TGTGCCACCAGCAGAGATGGGAGGACAGATGAAAAACTGTTTTTT
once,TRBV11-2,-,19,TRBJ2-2,CASSLLYQFVGEVTGELFF,TGTGCCAGCAGCTTATTATATCAGTTCGTTGGGGAGGTTACCGGGGAGCTGTTTTTT
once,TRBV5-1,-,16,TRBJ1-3,CASSLLTGVSGNTIYF,TGCGCCAGCAGCTTGCTCACAGGAGTCTCTGGAAACACCATATATTTT
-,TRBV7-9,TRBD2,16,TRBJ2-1,CASSVGLAGGGNEQFF,TGTGCCAGCAGCGTGGGACTAGCGGGGGGAGGGAATGAGCAGTTCTTC
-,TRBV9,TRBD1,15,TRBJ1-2,CASSVADRGTYGYTF,TGTGCCAGCAGCGTAGCGGACAGGGGGACCTATGGCTACACCTTC
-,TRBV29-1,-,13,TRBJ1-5,CSVEVVVGQPQHF,TGCAGCGTTGAAGTGGTCGTAGGGCAGCCCCAGCATTTT
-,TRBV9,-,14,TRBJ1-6,CASSAGPSNSPLHF,TGTGCCAGCAGCGCGGGCCCCAGTAATTCACCCCTCCACTTT
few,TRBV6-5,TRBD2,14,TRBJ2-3,CASSTSGDTDTQYF,TGTGCCAGTTCGACTAGCGGGGACACAGATACGCAGTATTTT
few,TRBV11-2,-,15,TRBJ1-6,CASSLGSGRYSPLHF,TGTGCCAGCAGCTTAGGGTCGGGTAGATATTCACCCCTCCACTTT
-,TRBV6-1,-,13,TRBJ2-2,CASETGSTGELFF,TGTGCCAGCGAAACAGGGAGCACCGGGGAGCTGTTTTTT
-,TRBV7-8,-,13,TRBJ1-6,CASSLDANSPLHF,TGTGCCAGCTCCTTAGACGCTAATTCACCCCTCCACTTT
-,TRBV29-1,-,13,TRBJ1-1,CSVEGLGNTEAFF,TGCAGCGTTGAGGGTCTGGGTAACACTGAAGCTTTCTTT
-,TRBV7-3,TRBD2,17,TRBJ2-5,CASSLLGLAGGPETQYF,TGTGCCAGCAGCTTACTCGGACTAGCGGGGGGGCCAGAGACCCAGTACTTC
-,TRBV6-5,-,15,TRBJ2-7,CASSLTTGPYYEQYF,TGTGCCAGCAGCCTAACCACCGGGCCGTACTACGAGCAGTACTTC
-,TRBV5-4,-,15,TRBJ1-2,CASSLGQGANYGYTF,TGTGCCAGCAGCTTGGGGCAGGGTGCGAACTATGGCTACACCTTC
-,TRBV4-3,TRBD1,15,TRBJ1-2,CASSQDSGRGPGYTF,TGCGCCAGCAGCCAAGATTCGGGCAGGGGGCCTGGCTACACCTTC
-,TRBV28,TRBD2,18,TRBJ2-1,CASPRTSGGVSSYNEQFF,TGTGCCAGCCCTCGGACTAGCGGGGGGGTGAGTTCCTACAATGAGCAGTTCTTC
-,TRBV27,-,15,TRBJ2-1,CAKISTGTQYNEQFF,TGTGCCAAGATTTCAACCGGGACACAGTACAATGAGCAGTTCTTC
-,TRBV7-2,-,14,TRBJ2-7,CASSNRQTLHEQYF,TGTGCCAGCAGCAATAGACAGACCCTCCACGAGCAGTACTTC
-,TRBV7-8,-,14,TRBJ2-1,CASSPISGRNEQFF,TGTGCCAGCAGCCCAATTAGCGGTCGGAATGAGCAGTTCTTC
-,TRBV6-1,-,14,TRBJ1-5,CASSDPIPNQPQHF,TGTGCCAGCAGTGATCCTATCCCTAATCAGCCCCAGCATTTT
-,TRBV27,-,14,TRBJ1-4,CASSKAGTNEKLFF,TGTGCCAGCAGTAAAGCAGGGACTAATGAAAAACTGTTTTTT
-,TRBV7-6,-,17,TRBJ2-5,CASSFMWVGTDQETQYF,TGTGCCAGCAGCTTTATGTGGGTCGGGACGGATCAAGAGACCCAGTACTTC
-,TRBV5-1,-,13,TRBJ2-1,CASSHSGDNEQFF,TGCGCCAGCAGTCATAGCGGTGACAATGAGCAGTTCTTC
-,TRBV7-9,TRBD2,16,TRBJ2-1,CASSLPRGGVHNEQFF,TGTGCCAGCAGCTTGCCCCGGGGGGGAGTCCACAATGAGCAGTTCTTC
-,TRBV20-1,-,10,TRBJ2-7,CSAGLYEQYF,TGCAGTGCTGGACTCTACGAGCAGTACTTC
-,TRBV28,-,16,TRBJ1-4,CASSFWQGTTNEKLFF,TGTGCCAGCAGTTTCTGGCAGGGAACGACTAATGAAAAACTGTTTTTT
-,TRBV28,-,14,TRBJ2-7,CASRRGESSYEQYF,TGTGCCAGCAGAAGGGGGGAGAGTTCCTACGAGCAGTACTTC
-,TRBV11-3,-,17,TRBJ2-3,CASSFSGSTSGTDTQYF,TGTGCCAGCAGCTTCTCCGGGTCAACCAGTGGCACAGATACGCAGTATTTT
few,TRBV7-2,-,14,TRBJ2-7,CASSSAEDGPRRSF,TGTGCCAGCAGCTCCGCGGAGGACGGACCTCGCCGGAGTTTC
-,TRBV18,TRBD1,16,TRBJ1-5,CASSPETGAGNQPQHF,TGTGCCAGCTCACCAGAAACAGGGGCGGGCAATCAGCCCCAGCATTTT
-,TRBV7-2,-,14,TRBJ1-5,CASSLSQGAQPQHF,TGTGCCAGCAGCTTATCGCAGGGCGCTCAGCCCCAGCATTTT
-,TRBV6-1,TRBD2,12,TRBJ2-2,CASSEAGGVLFF,TGTGCCAGCAGTGAAGCGGGGGGGGTGCTGTTTTTT
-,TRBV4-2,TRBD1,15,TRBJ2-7,CASSQAIGTGREQYF,TGTGCCAGCAGCCAAGCTATAGGGACAGGGAGGGAGCAGTACTTC
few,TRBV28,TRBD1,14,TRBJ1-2,CASLQTGTANGYTF,TGTGCCAGCCTCCAGACAGGGACCGCTAATGGCTACACCTTC
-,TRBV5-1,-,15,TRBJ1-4,CASSLATGGNEKLFF,TGCGCCAGCAGCTTGGCGACAGGAGGTAATGAAAAACTGTTTTTT
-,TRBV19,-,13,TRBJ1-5,CASSMGGYQPQHF,TGTGCCAGTAGTATGGGGGGGTATCAGCCCCAGCATTTT